This section outlines one TCR beta chain sequence together with its context. Its antigen is as yet unknown. These data originate in a study of cytomegalovirus exposure and HLA in healthy donors. Study conclusions and caveats: In vitro assays verified that three CMV-associated chains recognized CMV antigens specifically. Some TCR beta chains (approximately 180 of them) were listed as cytomegalovirus-associated.

The PCR had 60 Vbeta and 13 Jbeta primers. Using immunoSEQ multiplex PCR, the repertoire was profiled, and TCRdb retains in-frame clones only, with some absent. Of about 88,000 clones in the sample, more than 80% were seen once. The CDR3 runs 15 residues. Losses at the gene ends were 2 bases for V and 0 bases for J; bases not matched to a gene: 2. Germline CDR1 is SGHAT and CDR2 is FQNNGV. The chain employs TRBV11-2 and TRBJ1-1; TRBD1 agrees at 8 bases. This TCR derives from a man younger than 35 in good health and CMV-seronegative. The material sequenced was PBMCs. The CDR3 protein is CASSLRTGLNTEAFF. In DNA, the CDR3 is TGTGCCAGCAGCTTACGGACAGGGCTGAACACTGAAGCTTTCTTT.